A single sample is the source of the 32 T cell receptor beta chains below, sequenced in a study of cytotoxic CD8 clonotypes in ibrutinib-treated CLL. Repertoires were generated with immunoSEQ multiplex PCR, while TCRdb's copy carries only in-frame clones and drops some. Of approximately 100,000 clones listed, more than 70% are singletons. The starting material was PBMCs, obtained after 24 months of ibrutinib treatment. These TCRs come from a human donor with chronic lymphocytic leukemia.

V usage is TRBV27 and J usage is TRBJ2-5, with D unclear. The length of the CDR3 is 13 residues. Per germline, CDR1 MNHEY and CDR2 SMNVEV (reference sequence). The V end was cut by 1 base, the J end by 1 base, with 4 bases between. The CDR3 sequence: CASSLLPQETQYF. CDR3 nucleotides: TGTGCCAGCAGTTTATTGCCCCAAGAGACCCAGTACTTC.

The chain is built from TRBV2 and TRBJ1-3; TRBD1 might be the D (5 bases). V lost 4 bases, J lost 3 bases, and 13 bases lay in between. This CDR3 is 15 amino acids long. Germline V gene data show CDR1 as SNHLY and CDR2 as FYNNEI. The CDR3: CASSVGRGFGNTIYF. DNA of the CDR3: TGTGCCAGCAGTGTCGGTAGGGGCTTTGGAAACACCATATATTTT.

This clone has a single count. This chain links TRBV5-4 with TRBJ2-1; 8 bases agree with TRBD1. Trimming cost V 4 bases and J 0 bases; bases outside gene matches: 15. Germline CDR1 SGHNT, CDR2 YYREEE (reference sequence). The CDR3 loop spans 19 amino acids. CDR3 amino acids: CASSHPPPSTGGSYNEQFF. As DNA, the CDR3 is TGTGCCAGCAGCCACCCCCCACCAAGTACAGGGGGCTCCTACAATGAGCAGTTCTTC.

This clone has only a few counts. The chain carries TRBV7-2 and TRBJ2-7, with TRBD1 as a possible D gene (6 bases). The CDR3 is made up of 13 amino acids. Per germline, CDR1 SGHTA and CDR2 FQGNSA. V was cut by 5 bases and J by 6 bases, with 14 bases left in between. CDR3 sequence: CASSPAPGVEQYF. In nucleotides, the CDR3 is TGTGCCAGCAGCCCAGCCCCAGGGGTCGAGCAGTACTTC.

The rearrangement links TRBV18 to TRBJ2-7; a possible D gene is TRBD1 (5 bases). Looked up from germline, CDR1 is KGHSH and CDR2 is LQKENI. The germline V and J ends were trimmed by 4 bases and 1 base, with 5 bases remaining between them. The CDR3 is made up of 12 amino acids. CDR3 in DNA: TGTGCCAGCTCACAGGGGTCCTACGAGCAGTACTTC. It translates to CASSQGSYEQYF.

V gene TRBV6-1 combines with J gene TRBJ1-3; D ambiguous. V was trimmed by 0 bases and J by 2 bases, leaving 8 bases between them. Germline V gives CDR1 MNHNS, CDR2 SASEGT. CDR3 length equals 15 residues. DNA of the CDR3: TGTGCCAGCAGTGAAGCTGGCGTAGCTGGAAACACCATATATTTT. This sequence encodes CASSEAGVAGNTIYF.

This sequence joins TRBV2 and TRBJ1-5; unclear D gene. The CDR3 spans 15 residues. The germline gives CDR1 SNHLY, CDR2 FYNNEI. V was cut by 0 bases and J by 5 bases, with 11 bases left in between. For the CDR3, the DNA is TGTGCCAGCAGTGAAGCGTCGATGCGGGATCAGCCCCAGCATTTT. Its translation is CASSEASMRDQPQHF.

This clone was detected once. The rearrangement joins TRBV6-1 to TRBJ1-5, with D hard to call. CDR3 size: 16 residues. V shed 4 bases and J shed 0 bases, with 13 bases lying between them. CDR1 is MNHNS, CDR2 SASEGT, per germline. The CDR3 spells CASSGTGPYSNQPQHF. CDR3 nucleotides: TGTGCCAGCAGTGGAACCGGACCGTATAGCAATCAGCCCCAGCATTTT.

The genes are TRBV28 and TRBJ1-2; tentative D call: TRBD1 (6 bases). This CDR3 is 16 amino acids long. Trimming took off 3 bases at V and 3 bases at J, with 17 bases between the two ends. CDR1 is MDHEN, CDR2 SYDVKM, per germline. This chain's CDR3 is CASSLGGALSDYGYTF. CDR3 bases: TGTGCCAGCAGTTTGGGGGGGGCTCTATCCGACTATGGCTACACCTTC.

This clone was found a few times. CDR3 region: CASNLRAYEQYF. The CDR3 bases are TGTGCCAGCAACCTACGGGCCTACGAGCAGTACTTC. The V call is TRBV2, the J call TRBJ2-7; D is unclear. There are 12 residues in the CDR3. The germline V and J ends were trimmed by 7 bases and 2 bases, with 9 bases remaining between them. Germline-derived CDR1 and CDR2 are SNHLY and FYNNEI.

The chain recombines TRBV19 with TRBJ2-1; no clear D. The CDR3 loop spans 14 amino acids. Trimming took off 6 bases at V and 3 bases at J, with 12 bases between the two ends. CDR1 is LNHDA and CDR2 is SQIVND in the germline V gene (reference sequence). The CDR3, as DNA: TGTGCCAGTAGCGTGGTTCCGGACTACAATGAGCAGTTCTTC. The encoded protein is CASSVVPDYNEQFF.

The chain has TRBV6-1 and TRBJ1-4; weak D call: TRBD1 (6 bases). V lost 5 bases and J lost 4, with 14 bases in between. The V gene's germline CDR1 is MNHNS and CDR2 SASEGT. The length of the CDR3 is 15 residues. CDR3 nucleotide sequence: TGTGCCAGCAGTTTACAGGGTGGGCGTAATGAAAAACTGTTTTTT. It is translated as CASSLQGGRNEKLFF.

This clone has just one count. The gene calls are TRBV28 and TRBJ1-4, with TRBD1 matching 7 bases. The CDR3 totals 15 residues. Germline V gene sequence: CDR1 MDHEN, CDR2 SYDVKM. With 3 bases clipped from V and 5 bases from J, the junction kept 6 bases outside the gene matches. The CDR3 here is CASSFGGQLNEKLFF. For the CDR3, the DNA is TGTGCCAGCAGTTTTGGGGGACAGTTGAATGAAAAACTGTTTTTT.

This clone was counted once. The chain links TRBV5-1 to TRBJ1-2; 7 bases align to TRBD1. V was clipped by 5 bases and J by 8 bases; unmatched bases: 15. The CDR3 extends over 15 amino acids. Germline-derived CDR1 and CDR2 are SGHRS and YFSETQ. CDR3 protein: CASRAGTEAVGGYTF. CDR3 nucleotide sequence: TGCGCCAGCAGAGCCGGGACAGAGGCAGTCGGAGGCTACACCTTC.

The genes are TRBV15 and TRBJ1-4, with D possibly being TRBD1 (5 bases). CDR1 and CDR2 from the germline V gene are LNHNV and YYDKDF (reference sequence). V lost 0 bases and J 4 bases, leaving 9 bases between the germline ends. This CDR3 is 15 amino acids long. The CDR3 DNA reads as TGTGCCACCAGCAGAGATGGGGCGTTTAATGAAAAACTGTTTTTT. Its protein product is CATSRDGAFNEKLFF. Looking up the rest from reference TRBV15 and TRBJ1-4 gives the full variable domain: DAMVIQNPRYQVTQFGKPVTLSCSQTLNHNVMYWYQQKSSQAPKLLFHYYDKDFNNEADTPDNFQSRRPNTSFCFLDIRSPGLGDTAMYLCATSRDGAFNEKLFFGSGTQLSVL.

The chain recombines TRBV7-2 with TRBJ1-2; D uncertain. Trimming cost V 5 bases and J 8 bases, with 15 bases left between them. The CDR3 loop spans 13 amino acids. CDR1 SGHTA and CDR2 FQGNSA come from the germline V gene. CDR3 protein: CASSLAMDRGYTF. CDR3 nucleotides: TGTGCCAGCAGCCTGGCTATGGATCGCGGCTACACCTTC.

The CDR3 reads CAISGGEKLFF. The CDR3 bases are TGTGCCATCTCCGGGGGTGAAAAACTGTTTTTT. This chain connects TRBV10-3 to TRBJ1-4; D is perhaps TRBD1 (5 bases). Trimming pared 8 bases from V and 7 bases from J, leaving 8 bases between. Germline values: CDR1 ENHRY, CDR2 SYGVKD. This CDR3 is 11 amino acids long.

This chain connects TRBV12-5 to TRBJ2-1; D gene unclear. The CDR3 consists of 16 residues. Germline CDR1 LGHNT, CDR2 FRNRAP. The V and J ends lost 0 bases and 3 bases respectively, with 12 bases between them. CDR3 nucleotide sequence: TGTGCTAGTGGTTTGGTACACGGGCTCTACTACAATGAGCAGTTCTTC. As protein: CASGLVHGLYYNEQFF.

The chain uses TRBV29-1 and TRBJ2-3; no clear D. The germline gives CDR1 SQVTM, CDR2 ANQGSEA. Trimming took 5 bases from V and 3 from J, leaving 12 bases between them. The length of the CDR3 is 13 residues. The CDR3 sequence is CSVTTGPTDTQYF. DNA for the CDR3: TGCAGCGTTACTACCGGACCTACAGATACGCAGTATTTT.

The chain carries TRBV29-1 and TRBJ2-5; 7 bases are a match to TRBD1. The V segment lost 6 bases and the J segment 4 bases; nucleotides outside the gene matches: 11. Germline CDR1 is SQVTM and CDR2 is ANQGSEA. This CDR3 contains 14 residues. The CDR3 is CSVPQGPSAETQYF. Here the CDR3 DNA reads TGCAGCGTACCACAGGGGCCCTCCGCAGAGACCCAGTACTTC.

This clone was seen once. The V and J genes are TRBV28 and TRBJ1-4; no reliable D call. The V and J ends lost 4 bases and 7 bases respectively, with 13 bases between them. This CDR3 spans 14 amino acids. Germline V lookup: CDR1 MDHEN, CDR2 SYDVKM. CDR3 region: CASSSPQLGEKLFF. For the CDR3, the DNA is TGTGCCAGCAGTTCCCCCCAACTAGGTGAAAAACTGTTTTTT.

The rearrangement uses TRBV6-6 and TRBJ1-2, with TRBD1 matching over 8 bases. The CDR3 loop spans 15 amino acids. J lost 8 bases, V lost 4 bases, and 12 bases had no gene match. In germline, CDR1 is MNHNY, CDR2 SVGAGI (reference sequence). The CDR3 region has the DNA TGTGCCAGCAGTTCCCCTCTGACAGGGGACGGAGGCTACACCTTC. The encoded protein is CASSSPLTGDGGYTF.

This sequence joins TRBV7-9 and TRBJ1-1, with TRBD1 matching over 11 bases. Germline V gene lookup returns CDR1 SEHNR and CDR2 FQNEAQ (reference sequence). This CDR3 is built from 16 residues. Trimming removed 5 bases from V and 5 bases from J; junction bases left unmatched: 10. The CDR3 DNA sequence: TGTGCCAGCAGCCCTGGGACAGGGGGTACCTCAACTGAAGCTTTCTTT. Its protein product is CASSPGTGGTSTEAFF.

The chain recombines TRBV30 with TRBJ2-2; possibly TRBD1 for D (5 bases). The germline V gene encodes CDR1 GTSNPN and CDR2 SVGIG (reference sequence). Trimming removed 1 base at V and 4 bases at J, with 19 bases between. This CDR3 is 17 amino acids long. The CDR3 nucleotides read TGTGCCTGGAGTGAGGGGCCCCCTGATAGGAGCACCGGGGAGCTGTTTTTT. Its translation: CAWSEGPPDRSTGELFF.

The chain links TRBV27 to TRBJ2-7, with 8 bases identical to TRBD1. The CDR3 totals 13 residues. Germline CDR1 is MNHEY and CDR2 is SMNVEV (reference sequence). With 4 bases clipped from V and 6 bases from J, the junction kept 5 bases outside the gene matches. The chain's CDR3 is CASSSTGGGEQYF. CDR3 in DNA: TGTGCCAGCAGTTCAACAGGGGGAGGCGAGCAGTACTTC.

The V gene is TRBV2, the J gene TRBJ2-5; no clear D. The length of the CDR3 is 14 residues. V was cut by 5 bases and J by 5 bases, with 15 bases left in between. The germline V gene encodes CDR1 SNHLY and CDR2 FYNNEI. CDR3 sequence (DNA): TGTGCCAGCAGTCCCCGAACAGTTGGGGAGACCCAGTACTTC. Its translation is CASSPRTVGETQYF.

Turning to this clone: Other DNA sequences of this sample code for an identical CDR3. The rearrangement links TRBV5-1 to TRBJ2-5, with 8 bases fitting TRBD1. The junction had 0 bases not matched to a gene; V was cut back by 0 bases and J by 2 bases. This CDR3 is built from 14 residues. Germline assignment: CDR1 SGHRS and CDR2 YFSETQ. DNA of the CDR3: TGCGCCAGCAGCTTGGACAGGGGGCAAGAGACCCAGTACTTC. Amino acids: CASSLDRGQETQYF.

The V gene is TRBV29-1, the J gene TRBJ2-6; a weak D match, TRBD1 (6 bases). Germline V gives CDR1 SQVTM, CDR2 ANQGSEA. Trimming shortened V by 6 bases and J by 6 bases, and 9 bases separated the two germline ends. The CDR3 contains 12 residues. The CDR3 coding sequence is TGCAGCGTACAGGGCGAGGCCAACGTCCTGACTTTC. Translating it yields CSVQGEANVLTF.

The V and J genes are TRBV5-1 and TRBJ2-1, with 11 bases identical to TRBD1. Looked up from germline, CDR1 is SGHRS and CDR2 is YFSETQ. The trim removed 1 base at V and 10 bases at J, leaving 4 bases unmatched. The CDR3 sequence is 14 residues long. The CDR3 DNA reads TGCGCCAGCAGCTTGTATGGGACAGGGGGAGAGCAGTTCTTC. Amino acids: CASSLYGTGGEQFF.

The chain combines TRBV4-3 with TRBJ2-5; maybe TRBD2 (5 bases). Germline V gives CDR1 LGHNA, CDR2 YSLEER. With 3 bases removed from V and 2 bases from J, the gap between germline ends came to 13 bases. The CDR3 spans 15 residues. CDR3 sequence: CASSQWRAAQETQYF. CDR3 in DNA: TGCGCCAGCAGCCAGTGGCGGGCGGCTCAAGAGACCCAGTACTTC.

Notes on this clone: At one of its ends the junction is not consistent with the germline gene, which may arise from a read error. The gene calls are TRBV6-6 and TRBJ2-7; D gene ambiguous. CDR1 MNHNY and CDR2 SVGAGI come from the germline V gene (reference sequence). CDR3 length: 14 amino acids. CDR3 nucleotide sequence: TGTGCCAGCAGTCTCACTACCGGCAACCCCGCCCGGCACTTC. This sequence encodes CASSLTTGNPARHF.

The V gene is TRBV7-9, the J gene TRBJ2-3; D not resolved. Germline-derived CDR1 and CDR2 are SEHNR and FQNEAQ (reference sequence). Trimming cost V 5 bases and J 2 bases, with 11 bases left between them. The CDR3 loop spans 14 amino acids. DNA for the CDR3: TGTGCCAGCAGCGTCGGTTCAGACACAGATACGCAGTATTTT. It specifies CASSVGSDTDTQYF. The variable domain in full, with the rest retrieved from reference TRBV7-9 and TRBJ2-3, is DTGVSQNPRHKITKRGQNVTFRCDPISEHNRLYWYRQTLGQGPEFLTYFQNEAQLEKSRLLSDRFSAERPKGSFSTLEIQRTEQGDSAMYLCASSVGSDTDTQYFGPGTRLTVL.